This TCR beta chain was obtained from a study of multiple sclerosis patients with progressive multifocal leukoencephalopathy (dated by TCRdb to about 2019). Regarding the research as a whole: Several MS patients treated with natalizumab who did not develop PML were sampled longitudinally as controls. The goal was to find JC virus-specific or public T-cell expansions that arose at the time of PML onset. Two patients on natalizumab who later developed PML were tracked over time from before therapy, through 6 and 12 months, up to PML onset. Peripheral T and B cells were examined in MS patients who developed PML (4 under natalizumab, 1 after alemtuzumab) and in treated patients who did not develop PML.

Details on this clone: The antigen it binds to is not known. No much larger clone exists at a distance of one base, and base qualities are not known. Additional DNA sequences in this sample encode the identical CDR3.

V is reduced by 2 bases and J by 5 bases, leaving a spacing of 3 bases between them. The CDR3 spans 11 residues, from the cysteine through the phenylalanine. The retained sequence is limited to the CDR3, 33 bases, with the frame set at the first base. The germline V gene yields KGHSH for CDR1 and LQKENI for CDR2. According to the study, the label for this sample's time point signals: before natalizumab initiation. Every listed patient had received interferon beta before, and every PML patient was female. Before the first natalizumab infusion, T0 blood samples were collected. Ficoll-Hypaque density gradient centrifugation was used to isolate peripheral blood mononuclear cells. The immunoSEQ two-step multiplex PCR at survey-level depth was used to amplify TRB CDR3 regions from genomic DNA. Synthetic inline TR CDR3 controls covering all V-J pairings were spiked into each PCR to estimate template counts and remove amplification bias. Reads went through processing to reduce amplification and sequencing bias, and quantification was done against synthetic TR CDR3 analogs. Under the source paper's analysis protocol: Raw data were processed in ImmunoSEQ Analyzer, removing out-of-frame sequences and CDR3s with stop codons, and genes were named by IMGT nomenclature. Normalized Shannon entropy, defined as 1 minus Pielou's evenness, served as the summary measure of repertoire diversity. Only TRB sequences sharing the V gene, the J gene and the CDR3 were counted as identical. Public PML clonotypes were CDR3s shared by two or more PML-onset samples but absent earlier, in controls, and in public databases. CDR3 amino acid composition by position was analyzed with Skylign using the observed count method. TCRdb re-hosts the immuneACCESS table, in-frame sequences only. Its copies lack some clones; in the studies checked, an unresolved V gene accounts for under half of them, and the cause for the rest is not known. Clone size and the V and J calls come from that table; the DNA yielded D and trimming. The sample table holds some 30,000 clones, of which 80% to 95% were seen once. The ten largest clonotypes hold about 2% of the sample.

What the work shows at the level of the full study, not this receptor alone: The analysis covered only peripheral blood, although cerebrospinal fluid or brain lymphocytes might be more informative for natalizumab-associated PML. TRB clones above 0.5% frequency appeared only in PML patients, but expanded clones at PML onset were already present before and during natalizumab therapy. Most PML patients had lower normalized Shannon entropy, suggesting less diverse TRB repertoires, while values in the natalizumab-treated controls sat near 1. With only a small, descriptive cohort, it remained unclear whether the findings reflect JC virus infection or general immunocompromise. When PML developed, no shared TRBV or TRBJ gene usage and no preferred TRBV-TRBJ pairings were found.

This receptor was identified in a man aged 30 to 45 with multiple sclerosis. This chain joins TRBV18 to TRBJ2-5; no D gene call is confident. The sequencing sample was made of PBMCs. CDR3 protein: CASSPRETQYF. DNA sequence: TGTGCCAGCTCACCAAGGGAGACCCAGTACTTC.